Each of the 27 T cell receptor beta chains below was sequenced from the same sample in a study of cytomegalovirus exposure and HLA in healthy donors. This PCR relied on a set of 60 Vbeta primers and 13 Jbeta primers. Produced via immunoSEQ multiplex PCR; TCRdb's table is partial and in-frame only. The sample lists some 150,000 clones; roughly 85% were seen once. Sequenced input: PBMCs. The receptors were sampled from a male donor in good health and CMV-seronegative.

Only a few counts were recorded for this clone. This chain joins TRBV19 and TRBJ2-1; 10 nucleotides align to TRBD1. Germline V gene data show CDR1 as LNHDA and CDR2 as SQIVND (reference sequence). Trimming took 6 bases from V and 7 from J; bases not matched to a gene: 6. The CDR3 has 14 amino acids. The CDR3 bases are TGTGCCAGTAGCCCGGACAGGGGGTTTAATGAGCAGTTCTTC. It yields the protein CASSPDRGFNEQFF. The full variable domain, completed using reference TRBV19 and TRBJ2-1, is DGGITQSPKYLFRKEGQNVTLSCEQNLNHDAMYWYRQDPGQGLRLIYYSQIVNDFQKGDIAEGYSVSREKKESFPLTVTSAQKNPTAFYLCASSPDRGFNEQFFGPGTRLTVL.

The J gene is TRBJ2-5, the V gene TRBV5-1, with 7 bases aligning to TRBD2. In germline, CDR1 is SGHRS, CDR2 YFSETQ. The CDR3 has 13 amino acids. V was pared by 4 bases and J by 5 bases, with 5 bases of the junction left unmatched. The CDR3 DNA reads TGCGCCAGCAGCCTCAGCGGGGCGGAGACCCAGTACTTC. Translated, it gives CASSLSGAETQYF.

This chain links TRBV4-3 with TRBJ2-3; 10 positions agree with TRBD2. The V gene's germline CDR1 is LGHNA and CDR2 YSLEER. The CDR3 extends over 18 amino acids. V was clipped by 0 bases and J by 4 bases; unmatched bases: 10. The chain's CDR3 is CASSQDWPSGRLSDTQYF. The CDR3 DNA sequence: TGCGCCAGCAGCCAAGATTGGCCTAGCGGGAGATTGTCAGATACGCAGTATTTT.

This chain links TRBV14 with TRBJ1-2, with D possibly being TRBD1 (5 bases). Germline V gene sequence: CDR1 SGHDN, CDR2 FVKESK. Trimming took off 5 bases at V and 1 base at J, with 17 bases between the two ends. The CDR3 consists of 16 residues. The CDR3 DNA reads as TGTGCCAGCAGCGAGAACAAGGGGTCCCTTAACTATGGCTACACCTTC. This encodes CASSENKGSLNYGYTF.

The rearrangement uses TRBV20-1 and TRBJ2-2; D remains unclear. This CDR3 region has 11 residues. Trimming pared 5 bases from V and 3 bases from J, leaving 4 bases between. Per the germline V gene, CDR1 is DFQATT and CDR2 is SNEGSKA (reference sequence). The DNA for the CDR3 is TGCAGTGCTGAGTACACCGGGGAGCTGTTTTTT. The encoded protein is CSAEYTGELFF.

The chain joins TRBV7-7 to TRBJ2-5; TRBD2 matches 7 bases. Germline CDR1 and CDR2: SSHAT and FNYEAQ (reference sequence). Trimming cost V 0 bases and J 5 bases; bases outside gene matches: 6. The length of the CDR3 is 15 residues. The CDR3 DNA sequence: TGTGCCAGCAGCTTAGCGGCGGGAGTCTGGGAGACCCAGTACTTC. This codes for CASSLAAGVWETQYF. The entire variable domain, with the rest obtained from reference TRBV7-7 and TRBJ2-5, is as follows: GAGVSQSPRYKVTKRGQDVTLRCDPISSHATLYWYQQALGQGPEFLTYFNYEAQPDKSGLPSDRFSAERPEGSISTLTIQRTEQRDSAMYRCASSLAAGVWETQYFGPGTRLLVL.

V is TRBV5-4 and J is TRBJ2-7; 10 bases align to TRBD2. This CDR3 is built from 14 residues. Germline V gene lookup returns CDR1 SGHNT and CDR2 YYREEE (reference sequence). J lost 5 bases, V lost 5 bases, and 7 bases had no gene match. The CDR3 region is CASSPLAGDNEQYF. The CDR3 region has the DNA TGTGCCAGCAGTCCTCTAGCGGGAGATAACGAGCAGTACTTC.

V gene TRBV6-6 combines with J gene TRBJ2-5; 9 bases line up with TRBD2. Germline V lookup: CDR1 MNHNY, CDR2 SVGAGI (reference sequence). The V and J ends lost 2 bases and 5 bases, in that order; junction bases with no gene match: 3. The CDR3 runs 14 residues. This CDR3 is CASSYVAGGETQYF. The DNA for the CDR3 is TGTGCCAGCAGTTACGTTGCGGGGGGGGAGACCCAGTACTTC.

The chain links TRBV5-1 to TRBJ2-5, with 7 bases identical to TRBD2. Germline lookup yields CDR1 SGHRS and CDR2 YFSETQ. V shed 2 bases and J 0 bases; nucleotides not matched to a gene: 7. This CDR3 is built from 16 residues. CDR3 in DNA: TGCGCCAGCAGCTTAAGAAGCGGGAAGTACCAAGAGACCCAGTACTTC. This codes for CASSLRSGKYQETQYF.

This clone turned up a few times. The CDR3 sequence is CASTPSSGGLETQYF. The CDR3, as DNA: TGTGCCAGCACCCCCTCTAGCGGGGGGTTGGAGACCCAGTACTTC. The chain carries TRBV9 and TRBJ2-5, with TRBD2 matching over 11 bases. CDR1 is SGDLS and CDR2 is YYNGEE in the germline V gene. The CDR3 spans 15 residues. The ends lost 6 bases at V and 5 bases at J; junction bases unmatched: 9.

CDR3 sequence reads: CSVLRDRNTEAFF. CDR3 DNA sequence: TGCAGCGTTCTCCGGGACAGAAACACTGAAGCTTTCTTT. The rearrangement links TRBV29-1 to TRBJ1-1, with 7 positions matching TRBD1. This CDR3 comprises 13 residues. CDR1 is SQVTM, CDR2 ANQGSEA, per germline. V dropped 5 bases and J dropped 2; count of bases not matched to a gene: 5.

This clone was seen only a few times. The rearrangement uses TRBV7-9 and TRBJ2-7, with 12 nucleotides matching TRBD1. The CDR3 spans 15 residues. The germline gives CDR1 SEHNR, CDR2 FQNEAQ (reference sequence). The junction had 5 bases not matched to a gene; V was cut back by 4 bases and J by 4 bases. The CDR3 DNA reads TGTGCCAGCAGCTCGGGGGACAGGGGGCAGTACGAGCAGTACTTC. This codes for CASSSGDRGQYEQYF.

This clone appeared a few times. V gene TRBV4-1 combines with J gene TRBJ1-1; D is possibly TRBD1 (5 bases). In germline, CDR1 is MGHRA, CDR2 YSYEKL. The CDR3 covers 17 residues. V lost 0 bases to trimming and J lost 1 base, with 15 bases between them. CDR3 residues: CASSQDGWGPRNTEAFF. The CDR3 DNA is TGCGCCAGCAGCCAAGATGGGTGGGGCCCTAGGAACACTGAAGCTTTCTTT.

The table lists this clone with a few counts. The rearrangement links TRBV7-2 to TRBJ1-2; TRBD1 agrees at 10 bases. This CDR3 spans 15 amino acids. Germline V gene sequence: CDR1 SGHTA, CDR2 FQGNSA. V dropped 2 bases and J dropped 6; count of bases not matched to a gene: 6. The CDR3 reads CASSLRGQGKDGYTF. CDR3 in DNA: TGTGCCAGCAGCTTAAGGGGACAGGGGAAAGATGGCTACACCTTC.

The chain combines TRBV30 with TRBJ1-4; TRBD1 might be the D (5 bases). V lost 4 bases, J lost 4 bases, and 13 bases lay in between. From germline, CDR1 is GTSNPN and CDR2 SVGIG (reference sequence). This CDR3 comprises 14 residues. The CDR3 sequence: CAWTPTARNEKLFF. In nucleotides, the CDR3 is TGTGCCTGGACCCCGACAGCACGTAATGAAAAACTGTTTTTT.

V is TRBV7-2 and J is TRBJ2-2; 8 nucleotides agree with TRBD1. This CDR3 is built from 15 residues. The ends lost 7 bases at V and 3 bases at J; junction bases unmatched: 7. Germline CDR1 is SGHTA and CDR2 is FQGNSA. CDR3 in DNA: TGTGCCAGCACCACGGACAGGGAGTACACCGGGGAGCTGTTTTTT. It yields the protein CASTTDREYTGELFF.

This chain uses TRBV7-6 with TRBJ1-1; D is ambiguous. This CDR3 is 14 amino acids long. Germline V gene sequence: CDR1 SGHVS, CDR2 FNYEAQ. V shed 2 bases and J shed 2 bases, with 9 bases lying between them. CDR3 DNA: TGTGCCAGCAGCTTATCTTCCAGTAACACTGAAGCTTTCTTT. Protein: CASSLSSSNTEAFF.

This clone was recorded a few times. This chain uses TRBV27 with TRBJ1-1; 8 positions match TRBD1. Trimming cost V 5 bases and J 1 base; bases outside gene matches: 3. CDR3 length equals 14 residues. Germline V CDR1 and CDR2: MNHEY, SMNVEV (reference sequence). CDR3 region: CASSPDRANTEAFF. CDR3 coding DNA: TGTGCCAGCAGTCCGGACAGGGCGAACACTGAAGCTTTCTTT.

This clone was picked up a small number of times. The chain joins TRBV6-1 to TRBJ2-3; TRBD2 matches at 11 bases. From germline, CDR1 is MNHNS and CDR2 SASEGT. Trimming cost V 3 bases and J 6 bases; bases outside gene matches: 5. The CDR3 length is 15 residues. The CDR3 protein is CASSDNSGGADTQYF. The CDR3 nucleotides read TGTGCCAGCAGTGATAATAGCGGGGGGGCCGATACGCAGTATTTT.

This chain uses TRBV25-1 with TRBJ1-3; tentative D call: TRBD1 (6 bases). Between the trimmed V and J ends, which lost 8 bases and 4 bases, there was a span of 15 bases. Germline V lookup: CDR1 MGHDK, CDR2 SYGVNS. CDR3 size: 14 residues. This CDR3 reads CASARGARGNTIYF. The DNA of the CDR3 is TGTGCCAGCGCGCGGGGGGCTCGAGGAAACACCATATATTTT.

The rearrangement uses TRBV27 and TRBJ1-6; TRBD1 is a possible D gene (6 bases). The V gene's germline CDR1 is MNHEY and CDR2 SMNVEV (reference sequence). The CDR3 length is 22 residues. The V and J ends lost 3 bases and 6 bases respectively, with 33 bases between them. CDR3 residues: CASSFNGGPGPQIKGGNSPLHF. For the CDR3, the DNA is TGTGCCAGCAGTTTCAACGGGGGGCCGGGACCCCAAATTAAAGGGGGTAATTCACCCCTCCACTTT.

V and J are TRBV7-8 and TRBJ2-3; 9 bases are shared with TRBD1. J gave up 0 bases and V 1 base, and 11 bases lay outside the gene matches. The germline gives CDR1 SGHVS, CDR2 FQNEAQ. The CDR3 has 19 amino acids. The CDR3 loop is CASSLVPGQGYVSTDTQYF. The CDR3 bases are TGTGCCAGCAGCTTAGTACCGGGACAGGGTTATGTCAGCACAGATACGCAGTATTTT.

The chain couples TRBV30 to TRBJ1-5; no clear D gene. The CDR3 runs 13 residues. Germline-derived CDR1 and CDR2 are GTSNPN and SVGIG (reference sequence). Trimming removed 1 base from V and 4 bases from J, with 8 bases in between. The CDR3 loop reads CAWSEQQNQPQHF. In DNA, the CDR3 is TGTGCCTGGAGTGAACAGCAAAATCAGCCCCAGCATTTT. Filled out from reference TRBV30 and TRBJ1-5, the complete variable domain reads SQTIHQWPATLVQPVGSPLSLECTVEGTSNPNLYWYRQAAGRGLQLLFYSVGIGQISSEVPQNLSASRPQDRQFILSSKKLLLSDSGFYLCAWSEQQNQPQHFGDGTRLSIL.

This clone was detected only once. The J gene is TRBJ2-2, the V gene TRBV2, with a tentative D call TRBD2 (6 bases). V lost 6 bases and J 7 bases, leaving 15 bases between the germline ends. The CDR3 length is 14 residues. Germline CDR1 reads SNHLY; CDR2 reads FYNNEI. In DNA, the CDR3 is TGTGCCAGCAGGAACAGTGGAGGGGTCGGGGAGCTGTTTTTT. It is translated as CASRNSGGVGELFF.

The chain combines TRBV5-6 with TRBJ2-1, with 7 positions matching TRBD2. The germline V gene has CDR1 SGHDT and CDR2 YYEEEE. V lost 0 bases to trimming and J lost 0 bases; unmatched junction nucleotides: 0. The CDR3 sequence is 15 residues long. Here the CDR3 DNA reads TGTGCCAGCAGCTTGGGCGGGAGCTCCTACAATGAGCAGTTCTTC. This encodes CASSLGGSSYNEQFF.

The chain uses TRBV5-4 and TRBJ2-5; 12 nucleotides align to TRBD2. The CDR3 loop spans 17 amino acids. Germline CDR1 and CDR2: SGHNT and YYREEE (reference sequence). With 4 bases clipped from V and 1 base from J, the junction kept 8 bases outside the gene matches. Here the CDR3 DNA reads TGTGCCAGCAGCCCAATACCTAGCGGGGGGGCCCAAGAGACCCAGTACTTC. The encoded protein is CASSPIPSGGAQETQYF. Looking up the rest from reference TRBV5-4 and TRBJ2-5 gives the full variable domain: ETGVTQSPTHLIKTRGQQVTLRCSSQSGHNTVSWYQQALGQGPQFIFQYYREEENGRGNFPPRFSGLQFPNYSSELNVNALELDDSALYLCASSPIPSGGAQETQYFGPGTRLLVL.

This clone appeared once. The V gene is TRBV4-2, the J gene TRBJ2-3; 9 nucleotides align to TRBD2. CDR3 length: 18 amino acids. V dropped 1 base and J dropped 4; count of bases not matched to a gene: 12. Germline CDR1 is LGHNA and CDR2 is YNFKEQ. The CDR3 here is CASSQVDGAGGRADTQYF. The CDR3 DNA is TGTGCCAGCAGCCAAGTAGATGGCGCGGGAGGGCGGGCAGATACGCAGTATTTT.